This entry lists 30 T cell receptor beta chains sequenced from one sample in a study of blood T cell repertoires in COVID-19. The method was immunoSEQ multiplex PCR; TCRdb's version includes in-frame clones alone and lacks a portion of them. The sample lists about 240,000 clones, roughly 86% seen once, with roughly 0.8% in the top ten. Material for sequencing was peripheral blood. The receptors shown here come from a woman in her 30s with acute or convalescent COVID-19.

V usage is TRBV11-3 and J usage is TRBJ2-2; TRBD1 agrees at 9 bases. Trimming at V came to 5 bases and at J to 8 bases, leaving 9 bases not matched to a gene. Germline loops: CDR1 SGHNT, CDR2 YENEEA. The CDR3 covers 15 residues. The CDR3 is CASSLYRQGVGELFF. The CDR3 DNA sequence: TGTGCCAGCAGCCTCTATCGACAGGGGGTTGGGGAGCTGTTTTTT.

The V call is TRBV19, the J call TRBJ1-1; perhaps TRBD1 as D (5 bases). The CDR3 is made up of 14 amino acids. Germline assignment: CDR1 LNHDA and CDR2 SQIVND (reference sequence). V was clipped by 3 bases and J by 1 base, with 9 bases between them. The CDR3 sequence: CASSIAGANTEAFF. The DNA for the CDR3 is TGTGCCAGTAGTATTGCTGGGGCGAACACTGAAGCTTTCTTT.

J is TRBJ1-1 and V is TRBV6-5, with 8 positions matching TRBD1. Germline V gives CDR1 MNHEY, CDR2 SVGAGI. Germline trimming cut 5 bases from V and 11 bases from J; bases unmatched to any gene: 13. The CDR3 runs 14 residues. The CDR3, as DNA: TGTGCCAGCAGTCCAGGGGGCGCTTTAATGCGGGCTTTCTTT. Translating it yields CASSPGGALMRAFF.

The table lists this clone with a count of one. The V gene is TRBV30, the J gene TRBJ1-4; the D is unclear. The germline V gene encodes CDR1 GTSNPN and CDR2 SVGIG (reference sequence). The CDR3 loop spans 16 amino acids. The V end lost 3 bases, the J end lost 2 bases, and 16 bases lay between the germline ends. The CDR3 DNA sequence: TGTGCCTGGAGCTATCGACTAGTGGGGACTAATGAAAAACTGTTTTTT. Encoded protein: CAWSYRLVGTNEKLFF.

CDR3 sequence: CATHGQGSGGGRNQPQHF. For the CDR3, the DNA is TGTGCCACCCACGGACAGGGGAGTGGGGGGGGGCGCAATCAGCCCCAGCATTTT. The chain employs TRBV19 and TRBJ1-5, with 9 bases identical to TRBD1. This CDR3 contains 18 residues. CDR1 is LNHDA and CDR2 is SQIVND in the germline V gene (reference sequence). The junction had 18 bases not matched to a gene; V was cut back by 10 bases and J by 2 bases.

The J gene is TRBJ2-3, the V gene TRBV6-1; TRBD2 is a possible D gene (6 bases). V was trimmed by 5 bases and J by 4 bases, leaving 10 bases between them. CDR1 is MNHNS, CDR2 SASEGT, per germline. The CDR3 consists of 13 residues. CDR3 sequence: CASSRETPDTQYF. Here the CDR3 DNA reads TGTGCCAGCAGTCGGGAGACGCCAGATACGCAGTATTTT.

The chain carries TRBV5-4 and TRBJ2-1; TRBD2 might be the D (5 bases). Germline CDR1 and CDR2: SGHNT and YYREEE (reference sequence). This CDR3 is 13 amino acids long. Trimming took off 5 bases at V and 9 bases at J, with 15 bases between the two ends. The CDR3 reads CASSSVNGGEQFF. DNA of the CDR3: TGTGCCAGCAGTTCGGTGAATGGAGGTGAGCAGTTCTTC.

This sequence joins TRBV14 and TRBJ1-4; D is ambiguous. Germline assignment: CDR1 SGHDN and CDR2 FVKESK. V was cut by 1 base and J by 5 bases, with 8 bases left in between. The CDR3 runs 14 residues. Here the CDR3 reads CASSQARLNEKLFF. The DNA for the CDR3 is TGTGCCAGCAGCCAAGCTAGACTAAATGAAAAACTGTTTTTT. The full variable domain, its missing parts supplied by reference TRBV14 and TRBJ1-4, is EAGVTQFPSHSVIEKGQTVTLRCDPISGHDNLYWYRRVMGKEIKFLLHFVKESKQDESGMPNNRFLAERTGGTYSTLKVQPAELEDSGVYFCASSQARLNEKLFFGSGTQLSVL.

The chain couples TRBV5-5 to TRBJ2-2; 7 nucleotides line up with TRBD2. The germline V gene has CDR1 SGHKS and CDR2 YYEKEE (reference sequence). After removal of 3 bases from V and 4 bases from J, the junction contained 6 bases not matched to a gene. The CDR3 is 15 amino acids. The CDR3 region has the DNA TGTGCCAGCAGCTCGGGAGCGGGGATCACCGGGGAGCTGTTTTTT. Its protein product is CASSSGAGITGELFF.

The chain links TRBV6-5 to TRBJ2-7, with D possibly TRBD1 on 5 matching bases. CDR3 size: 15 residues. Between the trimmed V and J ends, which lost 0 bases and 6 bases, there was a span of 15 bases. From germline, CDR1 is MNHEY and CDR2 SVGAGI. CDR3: CASSYSMAGSSEQYF. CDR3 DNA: TGTGCCAGCAGTTACTCGATGGCAGGGTCCAGCGAGCAGTACTTC.

The chain's CDR3 is CASSIYTIAGGPVDEQFF. The CDR3 DNA is TGTGCCAGCAGTATATATACAATAGCGGGAGGGCCTGTTGATGAGCAGTTCTTC. The V and J genes are TRBV27 and TRBJ2-1, with 11 positions matching TRBD2. The germline V gene encodes CDR1 MNHEY and CDR2 SMNVEV (reference sequence). J was trimmed by 8 bases and V by 5 bases; bases with no gene match: 17. The CDR3 covers 18 residues.

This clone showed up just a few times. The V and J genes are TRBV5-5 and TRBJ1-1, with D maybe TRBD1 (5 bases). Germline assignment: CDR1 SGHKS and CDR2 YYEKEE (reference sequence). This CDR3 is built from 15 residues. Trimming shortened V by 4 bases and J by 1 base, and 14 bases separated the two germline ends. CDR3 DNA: TGTGCCAGCAGCGCCCTTAGGGGTTCGAACACTGAAGCTTTCTTT. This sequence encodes CASSALRGSNTEAFF.

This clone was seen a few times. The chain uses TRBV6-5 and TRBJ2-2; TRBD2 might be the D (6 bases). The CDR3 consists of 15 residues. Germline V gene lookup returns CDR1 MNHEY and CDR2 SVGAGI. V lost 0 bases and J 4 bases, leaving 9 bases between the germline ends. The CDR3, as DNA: TGTGCCAGCAGTTACTCCCGGGAGATCACCGGGGAGCTGTTTTTT. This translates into CASSYSREITGELFF.

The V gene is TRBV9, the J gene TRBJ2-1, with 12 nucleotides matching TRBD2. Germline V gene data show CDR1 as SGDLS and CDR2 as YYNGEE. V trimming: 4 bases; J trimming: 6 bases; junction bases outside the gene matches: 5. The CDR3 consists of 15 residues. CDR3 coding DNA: TGTGCCAGCAGCAGGCGGACTAGCGGGACCAATGAGCAGTTCTTC. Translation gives CASSRRTSGTNEQFF.

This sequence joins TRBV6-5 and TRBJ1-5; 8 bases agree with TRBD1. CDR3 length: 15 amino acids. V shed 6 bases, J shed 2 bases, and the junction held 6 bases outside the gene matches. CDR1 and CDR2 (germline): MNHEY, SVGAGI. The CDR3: CASRPTGVGNQPQHF. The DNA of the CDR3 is TGTGCCAGCAGACCGACAGGGGTCGGCAATCAGCCCCAGCATTTT.

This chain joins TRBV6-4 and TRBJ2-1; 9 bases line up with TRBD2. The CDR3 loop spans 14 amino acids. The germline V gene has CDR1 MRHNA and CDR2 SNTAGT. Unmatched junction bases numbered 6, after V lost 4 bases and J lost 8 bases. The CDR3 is CASSVAGEVDEQFF. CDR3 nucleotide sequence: TGTGCCAGCAGTGTAGCGGGAGAGGTCGATGAGCAGTTCTTC.

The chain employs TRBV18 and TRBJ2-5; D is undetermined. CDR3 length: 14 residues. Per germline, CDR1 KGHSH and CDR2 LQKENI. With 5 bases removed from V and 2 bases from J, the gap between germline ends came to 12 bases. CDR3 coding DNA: TGTGCCAGCTCATACGGAGTCGCTCAAGAGACCCAGTACTTC. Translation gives CASSYGVAQETQYF.

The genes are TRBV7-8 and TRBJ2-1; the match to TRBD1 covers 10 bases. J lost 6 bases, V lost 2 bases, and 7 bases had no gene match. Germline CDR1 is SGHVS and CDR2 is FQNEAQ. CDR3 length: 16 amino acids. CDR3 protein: CASSLFETGGINEQFF. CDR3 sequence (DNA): TGTGCCAGCAGCTTATTCGAGACAGGGGGCATCAATGAGCAGTTCTTC. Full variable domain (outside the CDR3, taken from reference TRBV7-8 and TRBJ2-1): GAGVSQSPRYKVAKRGQDVALRCDPISGHVSLFWYQQALGQGPEFLTYFQNEAQLDKSGLPSDRFFAERPEGSVSTLKIQRTQQEDSAVYLCASSLFETGGINEQFFGPGTRLTVL.

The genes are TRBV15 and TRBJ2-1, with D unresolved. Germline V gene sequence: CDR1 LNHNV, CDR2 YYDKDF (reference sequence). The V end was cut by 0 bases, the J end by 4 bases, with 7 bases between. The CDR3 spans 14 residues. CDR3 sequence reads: CATSRDRLYNEQFF. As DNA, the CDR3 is TGTGCCACCAGCAGAGATCGCCTATACAATGAGCAGTTCTTC.

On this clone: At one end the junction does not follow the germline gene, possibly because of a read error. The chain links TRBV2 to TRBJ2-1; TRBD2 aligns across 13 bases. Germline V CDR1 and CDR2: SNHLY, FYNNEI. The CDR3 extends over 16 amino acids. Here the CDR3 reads CASSEGTSGMYNEQFF. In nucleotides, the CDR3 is TGTGCCAGCAGCGAAGGGACTAGCGGGATGTACAATGAGCAGTTCTTC.

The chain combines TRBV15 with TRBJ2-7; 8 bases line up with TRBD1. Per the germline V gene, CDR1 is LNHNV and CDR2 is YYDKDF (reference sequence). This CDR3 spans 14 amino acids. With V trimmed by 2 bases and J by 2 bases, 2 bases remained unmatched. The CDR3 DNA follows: TGTGCCACCAGCAGACAGACAGGGGCCTACGAGCAGTACTTC. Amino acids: CATSRQTGAYEQYF.

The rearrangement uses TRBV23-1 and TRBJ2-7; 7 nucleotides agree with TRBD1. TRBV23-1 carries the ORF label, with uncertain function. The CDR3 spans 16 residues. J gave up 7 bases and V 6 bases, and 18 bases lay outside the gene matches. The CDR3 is CASRHTSDSTTGEQYF. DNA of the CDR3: TGCGCCAGCAGACACACATCCGACAGCACGACAGGGGAGCAGTACTTC.

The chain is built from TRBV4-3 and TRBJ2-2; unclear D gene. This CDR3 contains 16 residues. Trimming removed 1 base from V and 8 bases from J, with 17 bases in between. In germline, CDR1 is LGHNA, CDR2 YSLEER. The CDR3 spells CASSQGLLVLTGELFF. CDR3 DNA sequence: TGCGCCAGCAGCCAAGGGTTGTTGGTGTTAACAGGGGAGCTGTTTTTT.

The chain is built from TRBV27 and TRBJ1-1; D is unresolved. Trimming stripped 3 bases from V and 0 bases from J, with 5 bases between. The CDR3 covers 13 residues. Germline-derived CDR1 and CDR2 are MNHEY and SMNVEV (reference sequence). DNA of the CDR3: TGTGCCAGCAGTTTCCGGGTGAACACTGAAGCTTTCTTT. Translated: CASSFRVNTEAFF.

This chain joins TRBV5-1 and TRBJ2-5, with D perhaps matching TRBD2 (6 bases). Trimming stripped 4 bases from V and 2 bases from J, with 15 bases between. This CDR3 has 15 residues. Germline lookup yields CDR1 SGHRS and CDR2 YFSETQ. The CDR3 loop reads CASSDPRGTQETQYF. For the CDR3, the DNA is TGCGCCAGCAGCGACCCCCGAGGGACTCAAGAGACCCAGTACTTC.

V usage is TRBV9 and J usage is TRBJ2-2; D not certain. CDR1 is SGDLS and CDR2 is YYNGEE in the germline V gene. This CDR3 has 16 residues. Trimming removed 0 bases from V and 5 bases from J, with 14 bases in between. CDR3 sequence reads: CASSVALQVGTGELFF. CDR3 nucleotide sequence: TGTGCCAGCAGCGTAGCTCTCCAGGTTGGGACCGGGGAGCTGTTTTTT.

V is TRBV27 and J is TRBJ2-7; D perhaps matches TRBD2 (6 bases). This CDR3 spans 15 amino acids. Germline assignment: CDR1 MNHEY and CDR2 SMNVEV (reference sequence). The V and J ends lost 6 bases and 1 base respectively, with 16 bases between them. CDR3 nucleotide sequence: TGTGCCAGCAGAGATAGCGGAATAGTATCCTACGAGCAGTACTTC. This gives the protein CASRDSGIVSYEQYF.

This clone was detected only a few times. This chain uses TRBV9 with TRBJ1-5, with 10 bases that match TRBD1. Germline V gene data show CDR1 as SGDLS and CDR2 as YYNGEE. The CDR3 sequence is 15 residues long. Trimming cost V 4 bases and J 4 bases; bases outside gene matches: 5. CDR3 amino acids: CASSLGQGVNQPQHF. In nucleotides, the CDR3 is TGTGCCAGCAGCTTAGGACAGGGGGTAAATCAGCCCCAGCATTTT. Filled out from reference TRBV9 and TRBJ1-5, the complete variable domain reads DSGVTQTPKHLITATGQRVTLRCSPRSGDLSVYWYQQSLDQGLQFLIQYYNGEERAKGNILERFSAQQFPDLHSELNLSSLELGDSALYFCASSLGQGVNQPQHFGDGTRLSIL.

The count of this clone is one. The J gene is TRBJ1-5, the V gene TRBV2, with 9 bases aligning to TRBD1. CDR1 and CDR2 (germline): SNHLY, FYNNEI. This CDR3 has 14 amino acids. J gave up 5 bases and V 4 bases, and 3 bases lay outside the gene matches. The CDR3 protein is CASSVTGGYQPQHF. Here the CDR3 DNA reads TGTGCCAGCAGTGTTACAGGGGGCTATCAGCCCCAGCATTTT.

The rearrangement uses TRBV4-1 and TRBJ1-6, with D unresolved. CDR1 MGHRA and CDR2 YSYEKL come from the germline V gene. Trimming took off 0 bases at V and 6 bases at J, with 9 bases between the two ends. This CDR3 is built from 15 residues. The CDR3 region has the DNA TGCGCCAGCAGCCAAGAGGAGGGTGGTAATTCACCCCTCCACTTT. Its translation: CASSQEEGGNSPLHF.